Presented here are 27 T cell receptor beta chains from one specimen sequenced in a study of identical twins' blood T cells. TCRdb re-called the 5' RACE reads through MiXCR, storing one row per CDR3 protein. The data show around 380,000 distinct CDR3 sequences, 28% seen once. Sequencing input: PBMCs. The receptors were sampled from a woman aged 18-50 years in good health.

In this sample, this clonotype turned up a few times. The chain uses TRBV5-4 and TRBJ1-2; D unclear. Germline CDR1 and CDR2: SGHNT and YYREEE (reference sequence). V was clipped by 8 bases and J by 0 bases, with 11 bases between them. The length of the CDR3 is 13 residues. The CDR3 region has the DNA TGTGCCAGACACGGGGAACCTAACTATGGCTACACCTTC. Translating gives CARHGEPNYGYTF.

In regard to this clonotype: The junction departs from germline at one end; a sequencing error may be responsible. This chain joins TRBV15 and TRBJ1-2; D ambiguous. This CDR3 spans 15 amino acids. The germline gives CDR1 LNHNV, CDR2 YYDKDF (reference sequence). CDR3 protein: CATSRDFQENYDYPF. The CDR3 DNA reads as TGTGCCACCAGCAGAGATTTTCAGGAGAACTATGACTACCCCTTC.

This clonotype was observed a handful of times. V usage is TRBV2 and J usage is TRBJ1-2; D remains ambiguous. The V gene lost 3 bases and the J gene lost 1 base, with 9 bases spanning the gap. Germline V gene lookup returns CDR1 SNHLY and CDR2 FYNNEI. The CDR3 loop spans 14 amino acids. This chain's CDR3 is CASSDTPSNYGYTF. CDR3 DNA sequence: TGTGCCAGCAGTGATACTCCCAGTAACTATGGCTACACCTTC.

J is TRBJ1-1 and V is TRBV6-2 or TRBV6-3; tentatively, D is TRBD1 (5 bases). V was clipped by 8 bases and J by 2 bases, with 12 bases between them. Germline lookup yields CDR1 MNHEY and CDR2 SVGEGT. The CDR3 totals 13 residues. The CDR3 coding sequence is TGTGCCAGCTCTAAGGGGTTTAACACTGAAGCTTTCTTT. Residues: CASSKGFNTEAFF.

Concerning this clonotype itself: A read error may be the cause here, since a much bigger clone is one base away. The CDR3 here is CASSQGGQCQAFF. The CDR3 DNA reads as TGCGCCAGCAGCCAGGGGGGACAATGTCAAGCTTTCTTT. The rearrangement uses TRBV4-3 and TRBJ1-1, with D tentatively TRBD1 (6 bases). V was clipped by 3 bases and J by 9 bases, with 14 bases between them. This CDR3 is 13 amino acids long. The V gene's germline CDR1 is LGHNA and CDR2 YSLEER.

V gene TRBV10-3 combines with J gene TRBJ1-2; D is uncertain. This CDR3 has 12 amino acids. Germline CDR1 and CDR2: ENHRY and SYGVKD. V gave up 6 bases and J gave up 5 bases, with 10 bases separating them. The CDR3 spells CAISEDGYGYTF. Here the CDR3 DNA reads TGTGCCATCAGCGAGGACGGATATGGCTACACCTTC.

The V and J genes are TRBV3-1 and TRBJ1-1, with D tentatively TRBD1 (5 bases). This CDR3 has 14 residues. Trimming left V 2 bases short and J 4 bases short, with 11 bases between. CDR1 LGHDT and CDR2 YNNKEL come from the germline V gene (reference sequence). The CDR3, as DNA: TGTGCCAGCAGCCAACAGGGATGGTCCACTGAAGCTTTCTTT. It codes for CASSQQGWSTEAFF.

CDR3 sequence (DNA): TGCAGCGGTCGGACCCCAACATACGAGCAGTACTTC. The encoded protein is CSGRTPTYEQYF. The chain couples TRBV29-1 to TRBJ2-7; D gene uncertain. CDR3 size: 12 residues. Trimming removed 7 bases at V and 4 bases at J, with 14 bases between. CDR1 is SQVTM, CDR2 ANQGSEA, per germline.

The chain carries TRBV11-2 and TRBJ2-5, with D perhaps TRBD2 (6 bases). The germline CDR1 and CDR2 sequences are SGHAT and FQNNGV. The CDR3 is made up of 15 amino acids. The germline V and J ends were trimmed by 0 bases and 1 base, with 9 bases remaining between them. The CDR3 loop is CASSLEWTTQETQYF. CDR3 coding DNA: TGTGCCAGCAGCTTAGAGTGGACTACCCAAGAGACCCAGTACTTC.

The gene calls are TRBV29-1 and TRBJ2-1; possibly TRBD2 for D (5 bases). V was cut by 3 bases and J by 5 bases, with 11 bases left in between. Germline loops: CDR1 SQVTM, CDR2 ANQGSEA. The CDR3 spans 13 residues. CDR3 in DNA: TGCAGCGTTGAGGGAGAGGCCCACAATGAGCAGTTCTTC. Its translation is CSVEGEAHNEQFF.

The rearrangement joins TRBV5-1 to TRBJ2-7, with a possible D match to TRBD1 (6 bases). The V gene's germline CDR1 is SGHRS and CDR2 YFSETQ. The germline V and J ends were trimmed by 8 bases and 4 bases, with 19 bases remaining between them. The CDR3 has 14 residues. The CDR3 loop is CASQPGHLTYEQYF. The CDR3 nucleotides read TGCGCCAGTCAACCGGGACACCTAACTTACGAGCAGTACTTC.

The CDR3 is CASSWLVGLAGFNEQFF. DNA of the CDR3: TGCGCCAGCAGCTGGTTGGTAGGCCTAGCGGGGTTCAATGAGCAGTTCTTC. The chain is built from TRBV5-1 and TRBJ2-1; 9 bases line up with TRBD2. Germline V gives CDR1 SGHRS, CDR2 YFSETQ. Trimming at V came to 3 bases and at J to 6 bases, leaving 13 bases not matched to a gene. The CDR3 has 17 residues.

The rearrangement links TRBV6-6 to TRBJ2-7, with D uncertain. Trimming took 5 bases from V and 7 from J, leaving 9 bases between them. CDR1 is MNHNY and CDR2 is SVGAGI in the germline V gene (reference sequence). CDR3 length: 11 residues. The CDR3 is CASSHWDEQYF. The CDR3 DNA reads as TGTGCCAGCAGTCACTGGGATGAGCAGTACTTC.

V and J are TRBV12-5 and TRBJ2-1, with D tentatively TRBD1 or TRBD2 (5 bases each). Germline V gene data show CDR1 as LGHNT and CDR2 as FRNRAP. Between the trimmed V and J ends, which lost 6 bases and 0 bases, there was a span of 15 bases. The CDR3 is made up of 16 amino acids. The CDR3 DNA sequence: TGTGCTAGTGGCCCGGGGACGGGAAGCTCCTACAATGAGCAGTTCTTC. Translating gives CASGPGTGSSYNEQFF.

This clonotype has a count of ten or more. The V gene is TRBV9, the J gene TRBJ2-3; D may correspond to TRBD1 or TRBD2 (5 bases each). This CDR3 has 16 amino acids. The V gene lost 3 bases and the J gene lost 0 bases, with 14 bases spanning the gap. Germline CDR1 SGDLS, CDR2 YYNGEE. The CDR3 DNA is TGTGCCAGCAGCGACCGGGACCGTTATAGCACAGATACGCAGTATTTT. Its translation is CASSDRDRYSTDTQYF. Using reference TRBV9 and TRBJ2-3 for the parts outside the CDR3, the full variable domain is DSGVTQTPKHLITATGQRVTLRCSPRSGDLSVYWYQQSLDQGLQFLIQYYNGEERAKGNILERFSAQQFPDLHSELNLSSLELGDSALYFCASSDRDRYSTDTQYFGPGTRLTVL.

V and J are TRBV2 and TRBJ1-2; D is uncertain. Germline assignment: CDR1 SNHLY and CDR2 FYNNEI. V lost 3 bases and J 0 bases, leaving 14 bases between the germline ends. This CDR3 is 16 amino acids long. The chain's CDR3 is CASSDQRLLSNYGYTF. The CDR3 DNA reads as TGTGCCAGCAGTGACCAGCGCCTCTTATCTAACTATGGCTACACCTTC.

This clonotype was detected many times. DNA of the CDR3: TGTGCCAGCTCACCGGAACTAGAGAGCGATGAGCAGTTCTTC. This encodes CASSPELESDEQFF. The gene calls are TRBV18 and TRBJ2-1, with D perhaps TRBD2 (5 bases). This CDR3 is 14 amino acids long. The germline gives CDR1 KGHSH, CDR2 LQKENI. V gave up 3 bases and J gave up 8 bases, with 14 bases separating them.

The chain joins TRBV30 to TRBJ2-2; a possible D gene is TRBD2 (5 bases). This CDR3 region has 14 residues. Trimming cost V 3 bases and J 2 bases, with 10 bases left between them. Germline loops: CDR1 GTSNPN, CDR2 SVGIG (reference sequence). CDR3 sequence: CAWRWRLNTGELFF. CDR3 bases: TGTGCCTGGAGATGGAGGCTCAACACCGGGGAGCTGTTTTTT.

The chain is built from TRBV7-2 and TRBJ2-5; D call uncertain. Germline V gene data show CDR1 as SGHTA and CDR2 as FQGNSA. The CDR3 contains 13 residues. V gave up 2 bases and J gave up 2 bases, with 6 bases separating them. The CDR3 reads CASSLYWQETQYF. For the CDR3, the DNA is TGTGCCAGCAGCTTATATTGGCAAGAGACCCAGTACTTC.

This chain connects TRBV7-2 to TRBJ1-4; D perhaps matches TRBD1 (5 bases). Germline V gene lookup returns CDR1 SGHTA and CDR2 FQGNSA. V dropped 8 bases and J dropped 5 bases, with 9 bases sitting between them. The CDR3 has 12 amino acids. The CDR3 nucleotides are TGTGCCAGCGCTGGGGGGAATGAAAAACTGTTTTTT. Protein product: CASAGGNEKLFF. Using reference TRBV7-2 and TRBJ1-4 for the parts outside the CDR3, the full variable domain is GAGVSQSPSNKVTEKGKDVELRCDPISGHTALYWYRQSLGQGLEFLIYFQGNSAPDKSGLPSDRFSAERTGGSVSTLTIQRTQQEDSAVYLCASAGGNEKLFFGSGTQLSVL.

This chain connects TRBV20-1 to TRBJ2-1, with 7 bases lining up with TRBD2. Trimming removed 0 bases from V and 0 bases from J; junction bases left unmatched: 11. This CDR3 has 18 residues. CDR1 and CDR2 (germline): DFQATT, SNEGSKA (reference sequence). In DNA form, the CDR3 reads TGCAGTGCTAGAGATCGATCCGCTAGCGGATACTCCTACAATGAGCAGTTCTTC. Translating gives CSARDRSASGYSYNEQFF.

The chain uses TRBV30 and TRBJ1-2, with D unresolved. The CDR3 is 13 amino acids. CDR1 is GTSNPN and CDR2 is SVGIG in the germline V gene (reference sequence). With 0 bases removed from V and 4 bases from J, the gap between germline ends came to 9 bases. The CDR3 nucleotides read TGTGCCTGGAGTGTTGGATGGATCTATGGCTACACCTTC. It translates to CAWSVGWIYGYTF.

The chain uses TRBV6-5 and TRBJ2-1; 9 nucleotides align to TRBD2. Germline assignment: CDR1 MNHEY and CDR2 SVGAGI. With V trimmed by 4 bases and J by 7 bases, 11 bases remained unmatched. This CDR3 is 16 amino acids long. Here the CDR3 reads CASSSPASGTRNEQFF. In nucleotides, the CDR3 is TGTGCCAGCAGTTCCCCTGCTAGCGGGACCCGTAATGAGCAGTTCTTC.

The V and J genes are TRBV11-1 and TRBJ2-1; D is perhaps TRBD2 (5 bases). Between the trimmed V and J ends, which lost 8 bases and 8 bases, there was a span of 16 bases. The CDR3 is made up of 13 amino acids. Germline lookup yields CDR1 SGHAT and CDR2 FQDESV (reference sequence). CDR3 amino acids: CASEGAVSYEQFF. The CDR3 nucleotides read TGTGCCAGCGAGGGAGCTGTATCGTATGAGCAGTTCTTC.

Concerning this clonotype itself: The CDR3 carries no conserved terminal phenylalanine or tryptophan, so it likely arises from a read error. The rearrangement joins TRBV10-2 to TRBJ1-1; 8 bases align to TRBD1. The CDR3 contains 15 residues. Germline V lookup: CDR1 WSHSY, CDR2 SAAADI. V shed 2 bases, J shed 1 base, and the junction held 3 bases outside the gene matches. This CDR3 reads CASSEGDRWNTEAFL. The CDR3 DNA is TGCGCCAGCAGTGAGGGGGACAGGTGGAACACTGAAGCTTTCCTT.

The chain couples TRBV12-3 or TRBV12-4 to TRBJ1-3; perhaps TRBD1 as D (5 bases). There are 15 residues in the CDR3. V was cut by 7 bases and J by 3 bases, with 16 bases left in between. This CDR3 is CASNPAGGYGNTIYF. The DNA of the CDR3 is TGTGCCAGCAACCCCGCCGGGGGGTATGGAAACACCATATATTTT.

This clonotype occurred many times. The rearrangement links TRBV12-3 or TRBV12-4 to TRBJ1-2; D remains ambiguous. V was clipped by 2 bases and J by 7 bases, with 5 bases between them. This CDR3 spans 11 amino acids. For the CDR3, the DNA is TGTGCCAGCAGTTTATCGGGTGGCTACACCTTC. It is translated as CASSLSGGYTF.